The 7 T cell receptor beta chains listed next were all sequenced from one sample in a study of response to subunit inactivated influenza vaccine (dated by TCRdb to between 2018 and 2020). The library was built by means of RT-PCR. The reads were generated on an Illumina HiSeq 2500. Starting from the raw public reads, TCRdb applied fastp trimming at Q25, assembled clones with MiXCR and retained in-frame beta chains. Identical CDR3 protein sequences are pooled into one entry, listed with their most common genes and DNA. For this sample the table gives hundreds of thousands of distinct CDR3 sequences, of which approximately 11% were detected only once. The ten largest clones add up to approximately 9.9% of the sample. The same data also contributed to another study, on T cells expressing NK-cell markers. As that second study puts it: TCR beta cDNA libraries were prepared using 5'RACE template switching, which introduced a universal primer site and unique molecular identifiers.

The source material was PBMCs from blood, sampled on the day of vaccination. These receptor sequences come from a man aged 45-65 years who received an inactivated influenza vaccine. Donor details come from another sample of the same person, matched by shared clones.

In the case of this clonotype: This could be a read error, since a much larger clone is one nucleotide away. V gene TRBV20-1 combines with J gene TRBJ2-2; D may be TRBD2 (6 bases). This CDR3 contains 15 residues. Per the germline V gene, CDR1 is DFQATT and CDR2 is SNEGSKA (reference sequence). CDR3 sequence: CSTSSDRGSTGELFF. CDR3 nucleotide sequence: TGCAGTACTAGTTCGGACCGGGGGAGCACCGGGGAGCTGTTTTTT.

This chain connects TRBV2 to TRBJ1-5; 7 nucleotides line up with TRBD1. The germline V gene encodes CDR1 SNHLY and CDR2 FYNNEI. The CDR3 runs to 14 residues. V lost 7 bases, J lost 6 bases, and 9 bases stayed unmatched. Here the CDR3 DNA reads TGTGCCAGCATGGGGGGGGGACAGTCTCAGCCCCAGCATTTT. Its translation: CASMGGGQSQPQHF.

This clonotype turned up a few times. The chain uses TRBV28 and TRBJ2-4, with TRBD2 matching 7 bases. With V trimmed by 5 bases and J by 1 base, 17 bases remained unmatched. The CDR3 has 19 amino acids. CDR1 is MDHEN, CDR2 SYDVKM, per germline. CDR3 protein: CASSQHPIRGEVAKNIQYF. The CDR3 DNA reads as TGTGCCAGCAGTCAACATCCCATTCGGGGGGAGGTGGCCAAAAACATTCAGTACTTC.

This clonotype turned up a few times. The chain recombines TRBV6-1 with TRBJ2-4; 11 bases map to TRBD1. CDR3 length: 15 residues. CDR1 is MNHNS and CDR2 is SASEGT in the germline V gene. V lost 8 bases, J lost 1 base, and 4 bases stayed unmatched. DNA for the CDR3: TGTGCCAGCGGGACAGGGGGTTTGGCCAAAAACATTCAGTACTTC. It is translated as CASGTGGLAKNIQYF.

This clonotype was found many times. The CDR3 DNA follows: TGTGCCAGCAGCTTAGCTTGGAATGAGCAGTTCTTC. It translates to CASSLAWNEQFF. This chain links TRBV7-9 with TRBJ2-1; unclear D gene. CDR1 and CDR2 from the germline V gene are SEHNR and FQNEAQ (reference sequence). The CDR3 covers 12 residues. Deletions cut 0 bases from V and 7 bases from J, with 4 bases between.

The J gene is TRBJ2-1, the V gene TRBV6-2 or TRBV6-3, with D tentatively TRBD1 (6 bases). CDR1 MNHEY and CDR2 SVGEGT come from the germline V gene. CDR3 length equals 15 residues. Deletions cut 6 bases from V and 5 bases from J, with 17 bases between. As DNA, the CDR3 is TGTGCCAGCAGACTTCCCGACAGGTTAAACAATGAGCAGTTCTTC. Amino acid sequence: CASRLPDRLNNEQFF.

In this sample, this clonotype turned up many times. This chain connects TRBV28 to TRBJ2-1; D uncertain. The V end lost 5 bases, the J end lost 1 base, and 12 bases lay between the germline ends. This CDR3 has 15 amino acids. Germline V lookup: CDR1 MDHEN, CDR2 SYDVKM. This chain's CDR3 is CASSTFQLSYNEQFF. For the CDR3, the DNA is TGTGCCAGCAGTACCTTTCAACTATCCTACAATGAGCAGTTCTTC.